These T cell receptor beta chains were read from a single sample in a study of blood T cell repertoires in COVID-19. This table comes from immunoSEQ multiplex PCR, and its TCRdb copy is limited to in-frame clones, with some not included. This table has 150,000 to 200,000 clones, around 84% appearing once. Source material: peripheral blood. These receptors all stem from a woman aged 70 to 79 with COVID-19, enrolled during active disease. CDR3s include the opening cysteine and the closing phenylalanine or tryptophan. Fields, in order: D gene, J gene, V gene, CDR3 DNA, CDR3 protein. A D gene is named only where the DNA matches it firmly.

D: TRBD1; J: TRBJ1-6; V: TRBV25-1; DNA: TGTGCCAGTGGGACAGGGGGCACGAATTCACCCCTCCACTTT; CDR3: CASGTGGTNSPLHF
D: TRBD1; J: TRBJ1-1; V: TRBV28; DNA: TGTGCCAGCAGTTGGGACAGGGGGGAGTGGACTGAAGCTTTCTTT; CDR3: CASSWDRGEWTEAFF
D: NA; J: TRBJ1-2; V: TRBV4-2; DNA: TGTGCCAGCAGCCCTCGGGGGGCAGGGGAAGGGGGTGGCTACACCTTC; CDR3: CASSPRGAGEGGGYTF
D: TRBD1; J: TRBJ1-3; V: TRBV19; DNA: TGTGCCAGTAGTACTCCGGGACAGGATGGAAACACCATATATTTT; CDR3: CASSTPGQDGNTIYF
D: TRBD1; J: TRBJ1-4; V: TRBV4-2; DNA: TGTGCCAGCAGAGACTTCCGGGACAGTGGTGAAAAACTGTTTTTT; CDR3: CASRDFRDSGEKLFF
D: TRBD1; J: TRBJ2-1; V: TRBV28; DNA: TGTGCCAGCCTTCGGATACAGGGGACCTACAATGAGCAGTTCTTC; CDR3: CASLRIQGTYNEQFF
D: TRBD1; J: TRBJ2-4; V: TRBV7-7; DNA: TGTGCCAGCAGCCCTGGAGACAGGGGGAGGTTGCTCAGAGCCAAAAACATTCAGTACTTC; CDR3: CASSPGDRGRLLRAKNIQYF
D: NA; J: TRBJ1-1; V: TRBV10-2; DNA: TGCGCCAGCAGTCTTGGGGGGTTCGAGACGACAGCTTTCTTT; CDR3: CASSLGGFETTAFF
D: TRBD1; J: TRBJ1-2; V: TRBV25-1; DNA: TGTGCCAGCAGTGAACTCGACAGGGGCTATGGCTACACCTTC; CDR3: CASSELDRGYGYTF
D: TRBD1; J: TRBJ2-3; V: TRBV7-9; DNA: TGTGCCAGCAGCTTCCGGGACAGTAGGAGTGATACGCAGTATTTT; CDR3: CASSFRDSRSDTQYF
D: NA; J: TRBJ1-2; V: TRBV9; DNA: TGTGCCAGCAGCACCAACCGGGACAAACGCCATGGCTACACCTTC; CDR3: CASSTNRDKRHGYTF
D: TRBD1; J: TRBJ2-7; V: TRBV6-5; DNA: TGTGCCAGCAGACGCCAGGACAGGGGGGCCTACGAGCAGTACTTC; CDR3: CASRRQDRGAYEQYF
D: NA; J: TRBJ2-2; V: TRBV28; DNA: TGTGCCAGCAGCCTTCCTCTGGGGGAGCTGTTTTTT; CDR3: CASSLPLGELFF
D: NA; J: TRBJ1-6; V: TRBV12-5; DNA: TGTGCTAGTGGTTTGCTTGTGCGCCTCAAAGACGTGCGGAATTCACCCCTCCACTTT; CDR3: CASGLLVRLKDVRNSPLHF
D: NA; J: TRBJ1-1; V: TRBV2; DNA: TGTGCCAGCAGTGCTATAGAAGCTTTCTTT; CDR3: CASSAIEAFF
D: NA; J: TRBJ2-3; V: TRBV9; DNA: TGTGCCAGCAGCGTACAAAGCGGGAGCACAGATACGCAGTATTTT; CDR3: CASSVQSGSTDTQYF
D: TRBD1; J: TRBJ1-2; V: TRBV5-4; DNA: TGTGCCAGCAGCTTGAGGGGACAGGAACTCTATGGCTACACCTTC; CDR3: CASSLRGQELYGYTF
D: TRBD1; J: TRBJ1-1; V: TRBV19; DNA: TGTGCCAGTAGTATCGGGACAGTGAACACTGAAGCTTTCTTT; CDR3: CASSIGTVNTEAFF